A selection of T cell receptor beta chains follows, all from one sample in a study of PD-1 blockade in classical Hodgkin lymphoma. Repertoires were generated with immunoSEQ multiplex PCR, while TCRdb's copy carries only in-frame clones and drops some. This table holds tens of thousands of clones, 90% found once. The material sequenced was peripheral blood mononuclear cells (PBMCs), taken before the fourth cycle of nivolumab. The receptors come from a human donor with classical Hodgkin lymphoma. Each CDR3 is given with its conserved first and last residue. The order of the fields is clone size, V gene, D gene, J gene, CDR3 DNA, CDR3 protein. D genes are given only for firm matches. The size of a clone is reported for some rows only, either as once, few or many, or as a class for expanded clones.

clone_size: NA; v_call: TRBV21-1; d_call: NA; j_call: TRBJ2-1; cdr3_nt: TGTGCCAGCAGCAATATCCCCGCGCGTGATCACCAGGGGCGGGAGCAGTTCTTC; cdr3_aa: CASSNIPARDHQGREQFF
clone_size: NA; v_call: TRBV29-1; d_call: NA; j_call: TRBJ2-3; cdr3_nt: TGCAGCGCCCGGCTGGGTGGGGAGGCAGATACGCAGTATTTT; cdr3_aa: CSARLGGEADTQYF
clone_size: NA; v_call: TRBV30; d_call: TRBD1; j_call: TRBJ1-5; cdr3_nt: TGTGCCTGGAGCCAAGGGGGCTGGAAGCCCCAGCATTTT; cdr3_aa: CAWSQGGWKPQHF
clone_size: NA; v_call: TRBV4-1; d_call: TRBD1; j_call: TRBJ2-6; cdr3_nt: TGCGCCAGCAGCCTATATCCGGGACAGGGGGCTAATTCTGGGGCCAACGTCCTGACTTTC; cdr3_aa: CASSLYPGQGANSGANVLTF
clone_size: NA; v_call: TRBV21-1; d_call: NA; j_call: TRBJ2-1; cdr3_nt: TGTGCCAGCAGCAAGGTTTGCGGGAGGGCCGGAAATGAGCAGTTCTTC; cdr3_aa: CASSKVCGRAGNEQFF
clone_size: once; v_call: TRBV5-1; d_call: NA; j_call: TRBJ2-6; cdr3_nt: TGCGCCAGCAGCACCGACTTTGCAGGGTCTGGGGCCAACGTCCTGACTTTC; cdr3_aa: CASSTDFAGSGANVLTF
clone_size: NA; v_call: TRBV7-3; d_call: TRBD1; j_call: TRBJ1-2; cdr3_nt: TGTGCCAGCAGGAGGGACAGTGAATTTGGCTACACCTTC; cdr3_aa: CASRRDSEFGYTF
clone_size: NA; v_call: TRBV28; d_call: NA; j_call: TRBJ2-7; cdr3_nt: TGTGCCAGCAGTTTACTAAGGGGGAGGTTTTACGAGCAGTACTTC; cdr3_aa: CASSLLRGRFYEQYF
clone_size: NA; v_call: TRBV7-2; d_call: NA; j_call: TRBJ1-3; cdr3_nt: TGTGCCAGCAGCTTATCCGCGGTAGTGGAAACCACCATATATTTT; cdr3_aa: CASSLSAVVETTIYF
clone_size: once; v_call: TRBV19; d_call: NA; j_call: TRBJ1-4; cdr3_nt: TGTGCCAGTAGTACCGCTGGGGGCAATGAAAAACTGTTTTTT; cdr3_aa: CASSTAGGNEKLFF
clone_size: NA; v_call: TRBV10-1; d_call: NA; j_call: TRBJ2-1; cdr3_nt: TGCGCCAGCAGTGAGTCTGGGGGGCCCAATGAGCAGTTCTTC; cdr3_aa: CASSESGGPNEQFF
clone_size: NA; v_call: TRBV5-1; d_call: NA; j_call: TRBJ1-2; cdr3_nt: TGCGCCAGCAGTAAAACAGGGTTCGGCTACACCTTC; cdr3_aa: CASSKTGFGYTF
clone_size: NA; v_call: TRBV29-1; d_call: NA; j_call: TRBJ2-1; cdr3_nt: TGCAGCGTTGAGAAGGGACACTACAATGAGCAGTTCTTC; cdr3_aa: CSVEKGHYNEQFF
clone_size: few; v_call: TRBV19; d_call: TRBD1; j_call: TRBJ1-5; cdr3_nt: TGTGCCAGTAGCCTGGACAGGGGTCGACATAGCAATCAGCCCCAGCATTTT; cdr3_aa: CASSLDRGRHSNQPQHF
clone_size: NA; v_call: TRBV5-1; d_call: NA; j_call: TRBJ1-6; cdr3_nt: TGCGCCAGCAGCGTCTCTGACAGGAATAATTCACCCCTCCACTTT; cdr3_aa: CASSVSDRNNSPLHF
clone_size: NA; v_call: TRBV6-1; d_call: NA; j_call: TRBJ2-3; cdr3_nt: TGTGCCAGCAAAACCAGGGGTGGCACAGATACGCAGTATTTT; cdr3_aa: CASKTRGGTDTQYF
clone_size: once; v_call: TRBV27; d_call: NA; j_call: TRBJ2-3; cdr3_nt: TGTGCCAGCAGTTTATTCGGGGACGGGAACACAGATACGCAGTATTTT; cdr3_aa: CASSLFGDGNTDTQYF
clone_size: NA; v_call: TRBV5-1; d_call: TRBD2; j_call: TRBJ2-1; cdr3_nt: TGCGCCAGCAGCTTGGTGCGGGAGGGGTTCAATGAGCAGTTCTTC; cdr3_aa: CASSLVREGFNEQFF
clone_size: NA; v_call: TRBV19; d_call: TRBD1; j_call: TRBJ1-1; cdr3_nt: TGTGCCAGTAGTACTGGACAGGTGCTAAACACTGAAGCTTTCTTT; cdr3_aa: CASSTGQVLNTEAFF
clone_size: few; v_call: TRBV4-1; d_call: TRBD2; j_call: TRBJ2-7; cdr3_nt: TGCGCCAGCAGCCGTGACAGGATACTAGCGGGAGCGGTCTACGAGCAGTACTTC; cdr3_aa: CASSRDRILAGAVYEQYF
clone_size: NA; v_call: TRBV11-3; d_call: NA; j_call: TRBJ2-7; cdr3_nt: TGTGCCAGCAGCTTAGGTCTGGTCCAAGTAGCCGAGCAGTACTTC; cdr3_aa: CASSLGLVQVAEQYF
clone_size: NA; v_call: TRBV5-1; d_call: NA; j_call: TRBJ2-7; cdr3_nt: TGCGCCAGCAGCCCCCCGCATATCGGGAGCAGGGAGCAGTACTTC; cdr3_aa: CASSPPHIGSREQYF
clone_size: NA; v_call: TRBV7-3; d_call: TRBD1; j_call: TRBJ2-7; cdr3_nt: TGTGCCAGCAGTCCTGCACCGGGACAGTCCTACGAGCAGTACTTC; cdr3_aa: CASSPAPGQSYEQYF
clone_size: NA; v_call: TRBV11-3; d_call: TRBD2; j_call: TRBJ2-2; cdr3_nt: TGTGCCAGCAGCTTAGGAGCTAGCGGGAGGGCCGGTACCGGGGAGCTGTTTTTT; cdr3_aa: CASSLGASGRAGTGELFF
clone_size: NA; v_call: TRBV7-6; d_call: NA; j_call: TRBJ2-7; cdr3_nt: TGTGCCAGCAGCTCCTTCTACGAGCAGTACTTC; cdr3_aa: CASSSFYEQYF
clone_size: NA; v_call: TRBV5-1; d_call: TRBD2; j_call: TRBJ2-7; cdr3_nt: TGCGCCAGCAGCGGGACTAGCGGGACATACGAGCAGTACTTC; cdr3_aa: CASSGTSGTYEQYF